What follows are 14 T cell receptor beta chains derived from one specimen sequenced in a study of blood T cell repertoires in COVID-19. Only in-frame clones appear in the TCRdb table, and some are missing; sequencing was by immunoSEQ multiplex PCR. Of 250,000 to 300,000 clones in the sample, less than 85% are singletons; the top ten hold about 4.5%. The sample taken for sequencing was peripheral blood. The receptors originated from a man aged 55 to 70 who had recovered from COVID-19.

The CDR3 DNA reads TGTGCCAGCAGACAACTAGCGTCAGGATCCTACAATGAGCAGTTCTTC. It codes for CASRQLASGSYNEQFF. The chain recombines TRBV2 with TRBJ2-1; 7 nucleotides align to TRBD2. The germline gives CDR1 SNHLY, CDR2 FYNNEI. This CDR3 comprises 16 residues. Germline trimming cut 6 bases from V and 1 base from J; bases unmatched to any gene: 9. Based on the CDR3 plus reference TRBV2 and TRBJ2-1, the full variable domain is EPEVTQTPSHQVTQMGQEVILRCVPISNHLYFYWYRQILGQKVEFLVSFYNNEISEKSEIFDDQFSVERPDGSNFTLKIRSTKLEDSAMYFCASRQLASGSYNEQFFGPGTRLTVL.

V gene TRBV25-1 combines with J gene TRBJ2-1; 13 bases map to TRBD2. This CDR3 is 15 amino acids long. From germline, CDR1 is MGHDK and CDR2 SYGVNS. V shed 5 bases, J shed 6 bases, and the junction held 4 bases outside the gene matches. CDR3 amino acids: CASSRTSGSFNEQFF. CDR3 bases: TGTGCCAGCAGTAGGACTAGCGGGAGTTTCAATGAGCAGTTCTTC. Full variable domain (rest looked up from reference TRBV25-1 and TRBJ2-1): EADIYQTPRYLVIGTGKKITLECSQTMGHDKMYWYQQDPGMELHLIHYSYGVNSTEKGDLSSESTVSRIRTEHFPLTLESARPSHTSQYLCASSRTSGSFNEQFFGPGTRLTVL.

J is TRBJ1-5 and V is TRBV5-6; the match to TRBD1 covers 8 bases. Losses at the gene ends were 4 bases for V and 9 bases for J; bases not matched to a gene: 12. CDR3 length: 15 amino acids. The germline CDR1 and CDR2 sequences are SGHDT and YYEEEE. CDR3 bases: TGTGCCAGCAGCCGAACCGGGACAGGTACTCGGCCCCAGCATTTT. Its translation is CASSRTGTGTRPQHF.

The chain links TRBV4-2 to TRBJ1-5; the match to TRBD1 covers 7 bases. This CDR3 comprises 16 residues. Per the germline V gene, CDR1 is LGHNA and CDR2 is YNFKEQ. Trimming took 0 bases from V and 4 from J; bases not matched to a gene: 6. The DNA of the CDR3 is TGTGCCAGCAGCCAAGATTCGGCAGGGGGAAATCAGCCCCAGCATTTT. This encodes CASSQDSAGGNQPQHF.

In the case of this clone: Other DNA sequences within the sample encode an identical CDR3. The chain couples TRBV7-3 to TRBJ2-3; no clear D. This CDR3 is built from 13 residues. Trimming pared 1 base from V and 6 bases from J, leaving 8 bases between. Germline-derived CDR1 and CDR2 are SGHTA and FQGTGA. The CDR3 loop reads CASSLSRSDTQYF. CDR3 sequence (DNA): TGTGCCAGCAGCTTAAGCCGGTCGGATACGCAGTATTTT.

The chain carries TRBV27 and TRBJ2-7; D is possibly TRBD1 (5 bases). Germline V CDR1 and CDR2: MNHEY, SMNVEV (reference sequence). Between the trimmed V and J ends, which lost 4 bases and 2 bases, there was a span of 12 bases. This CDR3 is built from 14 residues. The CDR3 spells CASSSSGQAYEQYF. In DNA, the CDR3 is TGTGCCAGCAGTTCTTCTGGACAAGCCTACGAGCAGTACTTC.

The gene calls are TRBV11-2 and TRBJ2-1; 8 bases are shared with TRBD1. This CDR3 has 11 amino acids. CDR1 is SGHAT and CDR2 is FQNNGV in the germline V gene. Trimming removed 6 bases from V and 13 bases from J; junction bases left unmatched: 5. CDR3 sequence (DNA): TGTGCCAGCAGGACAGGGGTTGGTCAGTTCTTC. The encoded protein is CASRTGVGQFF.

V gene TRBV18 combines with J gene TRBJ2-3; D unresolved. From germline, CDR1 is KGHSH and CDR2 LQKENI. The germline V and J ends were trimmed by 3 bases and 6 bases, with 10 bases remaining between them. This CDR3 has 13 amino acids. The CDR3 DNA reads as TGTGCCAGCTCACCGACACTCGGCGATACGCAGTATTTT. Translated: CASSPTLGDTQYF.

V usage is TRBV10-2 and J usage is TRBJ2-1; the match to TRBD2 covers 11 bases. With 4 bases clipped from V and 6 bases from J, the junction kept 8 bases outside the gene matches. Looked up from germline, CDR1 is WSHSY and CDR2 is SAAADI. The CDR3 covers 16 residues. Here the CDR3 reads CASSVVSGRAGNEQFF. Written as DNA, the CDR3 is TGCGCCAGCAGTGTCGTTAGCGGGAGGGCTGGCAATGAGCAGTTCTTC.

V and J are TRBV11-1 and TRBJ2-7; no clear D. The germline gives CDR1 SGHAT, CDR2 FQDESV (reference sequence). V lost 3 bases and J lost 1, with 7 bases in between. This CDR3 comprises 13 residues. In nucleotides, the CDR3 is TGTGCCAGCAGCTTTAGTATTTCCTACGAGCAGTACTTC. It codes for CASSFSISYEQYF.

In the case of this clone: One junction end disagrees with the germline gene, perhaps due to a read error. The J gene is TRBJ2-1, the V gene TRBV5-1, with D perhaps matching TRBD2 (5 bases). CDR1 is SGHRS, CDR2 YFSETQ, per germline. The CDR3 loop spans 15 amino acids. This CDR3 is CASSGPLASYHEQFF. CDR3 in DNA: TGCGCCAGCAGCGGCCCGCTTGCTAGCTACCATGAGCAGTTCTTC.

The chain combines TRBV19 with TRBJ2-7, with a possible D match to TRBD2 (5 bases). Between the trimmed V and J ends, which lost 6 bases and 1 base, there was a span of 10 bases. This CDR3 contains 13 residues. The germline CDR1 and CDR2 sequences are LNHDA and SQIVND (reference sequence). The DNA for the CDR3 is TGTGCCAGTAGAGACTACCAATCCTACGAGCAGTACTTC. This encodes CASRDYQSYEQYF.

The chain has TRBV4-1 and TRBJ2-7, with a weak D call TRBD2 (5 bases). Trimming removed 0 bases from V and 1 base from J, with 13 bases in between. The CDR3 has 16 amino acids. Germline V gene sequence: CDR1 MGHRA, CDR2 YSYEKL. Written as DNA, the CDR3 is TGCGCCAGCAGCCAAGACTTGTGGGAGTTGTCCTACGAGCAGTACTTC. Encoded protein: CASSQDLWELSYEQYF.

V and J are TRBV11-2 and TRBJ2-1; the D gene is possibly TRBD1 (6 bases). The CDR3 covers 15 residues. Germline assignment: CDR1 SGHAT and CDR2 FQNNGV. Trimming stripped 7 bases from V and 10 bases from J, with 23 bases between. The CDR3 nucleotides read TGTGCCAGCACCCAAGGGGGACCAGGGGTTTTCGAGCAGTTCTTC. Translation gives CASTQGGPGVFEQFF.